A selection of T cell receptor beta chains follows, all from one sample in a study of T cell repertoires in enteric fever. TCRdb called the reads again in MiXCR, with one record for every CDR3 protein. Of 1,500 to 2,000 distinct CDR3 sequences in the sample, approximately 39% are singletons; the top ten hold 15% to 20%. Sample: CCR7- CD38- CD4+ T cells from PBMCs. These receptors came from a human donor with Salmonella enteric fever, either typhoid or paratyphoid (not recorded which). Both conserved end residues are part of each CDR3. Each record gives: clone size, D gene, J gene, V gene, CDR3 protein, CDR3 DNA. D genes are given only for firm matches. Some rows mark clone size as missing; the rest say once, few, many or name a class of expanded clone.

>hyperexpanded|-|TRBJ1-4|TRBV15
CATSTGGGWDDENYEKLFF
TGTGCCACCAGCACCGGAGGGGGATGGGACGATGAGAATTATGAAAAACTGTTTTTT
>few|-|TRBJ2-7|TRBV6-2/TRBV6-3
CASSHPPMNGALSSYEQYF
TGTGCCAGCAGTCACCCCCCGATGAACGGAGCTCTAAGCTCCTACGAGCAGTACTTC
>large|-|TRBJ2-7|TRBV11-1
CASSLTQDYEQYF
TGTGCCAGCAGCTTAACTCAGGATTACGAGCAGTACTTC
>medium-sized|-|TRBJ1-1|TRBV7-8
CASSLQFDSPKGKAFF
TGTGCCAGCAGCTTACAGTTCGACAGTCCCAAAGGAAAAGCTTTCTTT
>-|-|TRBJ1-1|TRBV5-1
CASSLTRVAEAFF
TGCGCCAGCAGCTTGACTCGCGTCGCTGAAGCTTTCTTT
>-|TRBD2|TRBJ2-2|TRBV12-3/TRBV12-4
CASRRLAGVGELFF
TGTGCCAGCAGAAGACTAGCGGGAGTTGGGGAGCTGTTTTTT
>once|-|TRBJ2-2|TRBV18
CASSPQTNTGELFF
TGTGCCAGCTCACCACAAACCAACACCGGGGAGCTGTTTTTT
>-|TRBD1|TRBJ1-1|TRBV5-1
CASSPGQGTKNTEAFF
TGCGCCAGCTCACCCGGACAGGGAACGAAGAACACTGAAGCTTTCTTT
>large|-|TRBJ2-3|TRBV5-1
CASKESGSTDTQYF
TGCGCCAGCAAGGAGAGCGGGAGCACAGATACGCAGTATTTT
>-|-|TRBJ2-3|TRBV5-1
CASSLVPSADTDTQYF
TGCGCCAGCAGCTTGGTCCCTAGCGCCGACACAGATACGCAGTATTTT
>few|-|TRBJ2-1|TRBV18
CASSPPGSDNEQFF
TGTGCCAGCTCACCACCCGGCTCGGACAATGAGCAGTTCTTC
>large|-|TRBJ1-1|TRBV6-5
CASSYTRGLNTEAFF
TGTGCCAGCAGCTACACCAGGGGATTGAACACTGAAGCTTTCTTT
>medium-sized|TRBD2|TRBJ2-1|TRBV5-1
CASRDTSGYNEQFF
TGCGCCAGCAGGGATACTAGCGGTTACAATGAGCAGTTCTTC
>-|-|TRBJ2-3|TRBV5-1
CASSLEFGDTQYF
TGCGCCAGCAGCTTGGAGTTTGGGGATACGCAGTATTTT
>-|TRBD2|TRBJ2-5|TRBV5-1
CASSLILTGRGETQYF
TGCGCCAGCAGCTTGATTTTAACCGGGAGGGGAGAGACCCAGTACTTC
>-|TRBD1|TRBJ2-1|TRBV5-1
CASSLNGTDPQIRFF
TGCGCCAGCAGCTTAAACGGGACAGACCCACAAATCCGGTTCTTC
>-|-|TRBJ2-3|TRBV14
CASSQGGRSTQYF
TGTGCCAGCAGCCAAGGGGGGCGGAGTACGCAGTATTTT
>-|-|TRBJ2-1|TRBV18
CASSPRQGYNEQFF
TGTGCCAGCTCACCACGGCAGGGGTACAATGAGCAGTTCTTC
>-|TRBD2|TRBJ2-1|TRBV5-1
CASSLNVAGGPGNEQFF
TGCGCCAGCAGCTTGAACGTAGCGGGAGGGCCGGGCAATGAGCAGTTCTTC
>large|TRBD1|TRBJ1-4|TRBV20-1
CSAPTGPNEKLFF
TGCAGTGCTCCGACAGGGCCGAATGAAAAACTGTTTTTT
>-|-|TRBJ2-1|TRBV9
CASSVLLGVGHEQFF
TGTGCCAGCAGCGTTTTATTAGGGGTTGGGCATGAGCAGTTCTTC
>few|-|TRBJ2-5|TRBV18
CASSLGRNFGGETQYF
TGTGCCAGCTCGCTCGGAAGGAATTTCGGCGGGGAGACCCAGTACTTC
>few|TRBD1|TRBJ1-5|TRBV15
CATSPYRDRGDQPQHF
TGTGCCACCAGCCCCTACAGGGACAGGGGAGATCAGCCCCAGCATTTT
>-|-|TRBJ1-5|TRBV6-1
CASFRGNQPQHF
TGTGCCTCGTTTCGGGGCAATCAGCCCCAGCATTTT
>large|-|TRBJ1-5|TRBV7-9
CASSLGGYSNQPQHF
TGTGCCAGCAGCTTAGGGGGATATAGCAATCAGCCCCAGCATTTT
>-|-|TRBJ2-5|TRBV5-1
CASTTQETQYF
TGCGCCAGCACCACCCAAGAGACCCAGTACTTC
>-|TRBD1|TRBJ1-1|TRBV5-1
CASSTTGVTEAFF
TGCGCCAGCAGCACAACAGGGGTTACTGAAGCTTTCTTT
>medium-sized|TRBD2|TRBJ2-1|TRBV5-1
CASSTGLVGHEQFF
TGCGCCAGCAGCACGGGACTAGTTGGGCATGAGCAGTTCTTC
>large|-|TRBJ2-7|TRBV2
CASSEGGSRVYEQYF
TGTGCCAGCAGTGAAGGCGGTTCCCGGGTCTACGAGCAGTACTTC
>-|-|TRBJ1-1|TRBV5-1
CASSFLVGQGTEAFF
TGCGCCAGCAGCTTCCTCGTGGGGCAGGGAACTGAAGCTTTCTTT
>-|TRBD2|TRBJ2-1|TRBV9
CASSPGTSGSYFSYNEQFF
TGTGCCAGCAGCCCCGGGACTAGCGGGTCGTATTTCTCCTACAATGAGCAGTTCTTC
>-|-|TRBJ2-7|TRBV5-1
CASSLVSGLVSYEQYF
TGCGCCAGCAGCTTGGTATCCGGGTTGGTCTCCTACGAGCAGTACTTC
>once|TRBD2|TRBJ2-7|TRBV7-8
CASSLAGRGSSYEQYF
TGTGCCAGCAGCTTAGCCGGGAGGGGGTCCTCCTACGAGCAGTACTTC
>large|TRBD2|TRBJ2-1|TRBV7-2
CASSLVGSGKNNEQFF
TGTGCCAGCAGCTTAGTTGGTAGCGGGAAAAACAATGAGCAGTTCTTC
>-|TRBD2|TRBJ2-1|TRBV12-3/TRBV12-4
CASSTRGSGSVNEQFF
TGTGCCAGCAGTACCCGGGGTAGCGGGAGTGTAAATGAGCAGTTCTTC
>-|-|TRBJ1-4|TRBV12-3/TRBV12-4
CASTNASGEKLFF
TGTGCCAGCACCAACGCCTCGGGTGAAAAACTGTTTTTT
>large|-|TRBJ2-7|TRBV21-1
CASNLRDRQQNYEQYF
TGTGCCAGCAACCTAAGGGACCGTCAACAAAACTACGAGCAGTACTTC
>-|TRBD2|TRBJ2-1|TRBV28
CVTVLAATYNEQFF
TGTGTCACCGTACTAGCGGCCACCTACAATGAGCAGTTCTTC
>medium-sized|-|TRBJ2-1|TRBV7-9
CASTSGGTVKNEQFF
TGTGCCAGCACCTCAGGCGGGACAGTCAAAAATGAGCAGTTCTTC
>-|-|TRBJ2-5|TRBV7-9
CASSIDITMRTQYF
TGCGCCAGTAGTATAGATATAACGATGAGGACCCAGTACTTC
>-|TRBD2|TRBJ2-3|TRBV5-1
CASRSTDQLAGADTQYF
TGCGCCAGCAGATCCACAGATCAACTAGCGGGAGCAGATACGCAGTATTTT
>large|TRBD2|TRBJ2-7|TRBV30
CAWAAGGLNEQYF
TGTGCCTGGGCAGCGGGAGGATTGAACGAGCAGTACTTC
>-|-|TRBJ2-7|TRBV7-2
CASSSPTAFRGEQYF
TGTGCCAGCAGCTCGCCCACCGCTTTTCGAGGGGAGCAGTACTTC
>-|TRBD2|TRBJ2-3|TRBV24-1
CATSPLAGGPGDTQYF
TGTGCCACCAGTCCCCTAGCGGGAGGGCCGGGAGATACGCAGTATTTT
>few|TRBD2|TRBJ2-5|TRBV18
CASSLLAGTQETQYF
TGTGCCAGCTCACTACTAGCGGGCACCCAAGAGACCCAGTACTTC
>few|-|TRBJ1-1|TRBV7-9
CASSFGEQGKAFF
TGTGCCAGCAGCTTCGGAGAACAGGGTAAAGCTTTCTTT
>-|-|TRBJ2-1|TRBV9
CASSLKGTTSSYNEQFF
TGTGCCAGCAGCTTAAAGGGGACCACCAGCTCCTACAATGAGCAGTTCTTC
>-|-|TRBJ1-1|TRBV5-1
CASSLDGPPNTEAFF
TGCGCCAGCAGCTTGGATGGCCCACCGAACACTGAAGCTTTCTTT
>few|-|TRBJ2-3|TRBV27
CASSPLGYNSDTQYF
TGTGCCAGCAGTCCGCTAGGGTATAACTCAGATACGCAGTATTTT
>medium-sized|-|TRBJ2-7|TRBV21-1
CASSKGHYEQYF
TGTGCCAGCAGCAAGGGACACTACGAGCAGTACTTC